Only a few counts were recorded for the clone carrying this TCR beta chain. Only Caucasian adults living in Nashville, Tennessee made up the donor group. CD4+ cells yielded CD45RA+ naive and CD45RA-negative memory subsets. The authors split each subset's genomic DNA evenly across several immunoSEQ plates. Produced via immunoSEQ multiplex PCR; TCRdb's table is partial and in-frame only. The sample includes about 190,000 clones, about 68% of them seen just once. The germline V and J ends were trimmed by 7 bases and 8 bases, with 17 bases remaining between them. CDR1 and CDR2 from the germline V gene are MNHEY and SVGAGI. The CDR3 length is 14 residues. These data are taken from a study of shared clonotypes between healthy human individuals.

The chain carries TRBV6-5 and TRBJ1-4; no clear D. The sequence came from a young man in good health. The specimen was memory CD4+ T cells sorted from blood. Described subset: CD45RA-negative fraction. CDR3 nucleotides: TGTGCCAGCAAAATGGACCCCCGATCGGAAAAACTGTTTTTT. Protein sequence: CASKMDPRSEKLFF.